These T cell receptor beta chains were read from a single sample in a study of T cell repertoires in cytomegalovirus infection. Using its own MiXCR run on the reads, TCRdb lists one record per CDR3 protein. The profile shows approximately 300,000 distinct CDR3 sequences, 29% of them singletons. What these receptors recognize is not known. The sample consisted of cultured PBMCs, taken from culture after CMV antigen stimulation. These receptors were collected from a human donor in good health (CMV status not recorded). Some clones in this sample may be carry-over from other donors' samples. The CDR3 runs from the conserved cysteine through the conserved F or W. D genes are given only for firm matches. Clone sizes are given selectively: once, few, many, or a class where the clone is expanded.

j_call d_call clone_size v_call cdr3_nt cdr3_aa
TRBJ1-2 TRBD1 NA TRBV19 TGTGCCAGTAAAAGGGACAGCGTGTATGGCTACACCTTC CASKRDSVYGYTF
TRBJ2-2 TRBD2 few TRBV4-2 TGTGCCAGCAGCCAAGATCTGGCCGGGAGGGCTAACACCGGGGAGCTGTTTTTT CASSQDLAGRANTGELFF
TRBJ2-1 NA few TRBV12-3/TRBV12-4 TGTGCCAGCACCACCGGATCGCCATACAATGAGCAGTTCTTC CASTTGSPYNEQFF
TRBJ2-7 NA few TRBV30 TGTGCCTGGACCCATCAGTACGAGCAGTACTTC CAWTHQYEQYF
TRBJ1-1 TRBD1 NA TRBV7-2 TGTGCCAGCAGCTCCGACAGGGGCGCTTTCTTT CASSSDRGAFF
TRBJ1-2 TRBD1 NA TRBV7-9 TGTGCCAGCAGCTCAGAGAACCCGGGACAGGGCCCTAACTATGGCTACACCTTC CASSSENPGQGPNYGYTF
TRBJ2-3 TRBD2 few TRBV5-1 TGCGCCAGCAGCCCCGGGACTAGCGGAACCACAGATACGCAGTATTTT CASSPGTSGTTDTQYF
TRBJ2-5 NA NA TRBV7-9 TGTGCCAGCAGCTTAGACGGCGGGACCCAGTACTTC CASSLDGGTQYF
TRBJ2-7 TRBD2 many TRBV7-9 TGTGCCAGCAGCCCCCGGACTAGCGGGAGTTACGAGCAGTACTTC CASSPRTSGSYEQYF
TRBJ2-3 TRBD2 many TRBV7-2 TGTGCCAGCAGCTTAGCGCGAATAGCGGGAGTGGGAGATACGCAGTATTTT CASSLARIAGVGDTQYF
TRBJ2-7 NA NA TRBV13 TGTGCCAGCAGCTCGAGGTCCGAGCAGTACTTC CASSSRSEQYF
TRBJ2-2 NA NA TRBV29-1 TGCAGCGTTGAAACAGGGCGGTACACCGGGGAGCTGTTTTTT CSVETGRYTGELFF
TRBJ2-1 TRBD2 NA TRBV7-2 TGTGCCAGCAGCTTAGCGCCCGAGATCGGGAGGAGGGTCAATGAGCAGTTCTTC CASSLAPEIGRRVNEQFF
TRBJ2-6 NA NA TRBV11-1 TGTGCCAGCAGCTTAGAGGTTGGGGCCAACGTCCTGACTTTC CASSLEVGANVLTF
TRBJ2-1 NA NA TRBV27 TGTGCCAGCAGTCTAGCAGATAACTACAATGAGCAGTTCTTC CASSLADNYNEQFF
TRBJ1-2 NA NA TRBV28 TGTGCCGCGGCCGCGGGGTACGACTATGGCTACACCTTC CAAAAGYDYGYTF
TRBJ1-5 NA many TRBV7-2 TGTGCCAGCAGCTTAAACCCCTCCCCCAGCAATCAGCCCCAGCATTTT CASSLNPSPSNQPQHF
TRBJ2-3 NA few TRBV3-1 TGTGCCAGCAGCCAGGGTTCCTTTTACCCAACGCAGTATTTT CASSQGSFYPTQYF
TRBJ2-3 TRBD2 few TRBV10-3 TGTGCCATCAGTGAAGCGGGGAGCATGGATACGCAGTATTTT CAISEAGSMDTQYF
TRBJ1-4 NA NA TRBV7-8 TGTGCCAGCAGCTTAAGCGGTCGGGGAACTAATGAAAAACTGTTTTTT CASSLSGRGTNEKLFF
TRBJ2-2 TRBD1 few TRBV2 TGTGCCAGCAGTGAACAGGGGGCCGACGTGGCCGGGGAGCTGTTTTTT CASSEQGADVAGELFF
TRBJ1-5 NA NA TRBV19 TGTGCCAGTAGGGGTACACAAATCAATCAGCCCCAGCATTTT CASRGTQINQPQHF
TRBJ2-3 NA NA TRBV14 TGTGCCAGCTCTTTCGAGGATACGCAGTATTTT CASSFEDTQYF
TRBJ2-1 TRBD2 NA TRBV7-8 TGTGCCAGCAGCTTAGTGGGACTAGCCAATGAGCAGTTCTTC CASSLVGLANEQFF
TRBJ2-2 TRBD2 NA TRBV7-9 TGTGCCAGCAGCGAGGCTAGCGGGGTACTGTACACCGGGGAGCTGTTTTTT CASSEASGVLYTGELFF